This TCR beta chain was recorded in a study of blood T cell repertoires in COVID-19. Per the original methods: From reference gene primer amplification, estimates of nucleated cell counts were derived. Generated by immunoSEQ multiplex PCR, the TCRdb table keeps only in-frame clones and is missing some. The V and J calls and clone size are taken from that table; D and trimming were inferred from the DNA. The sample carries under 95,000 clones, roughly 86% recorded once. Input material: peripheral blood. The receptor was derived from a woman between 50 and 59 years old with acute or convalescent COVID-19.

CDR3 protein: CASSSDQGNQPQHF. CDR3 nucleotide sequence: TGTGCCAGCAGTTCCGACCAGGGCAATCAGCCCCAGCATTTT. The chain couples TRBV27 to TRBJ1-5; D is undetermined. Germline CDR1 and CDR2: MNHEY and SMNVEV (reference sequence). Trimming pared 4 bases from V and 2 bases from J, leaving 9 bases between. This CDR3 spans 14 amino acids.